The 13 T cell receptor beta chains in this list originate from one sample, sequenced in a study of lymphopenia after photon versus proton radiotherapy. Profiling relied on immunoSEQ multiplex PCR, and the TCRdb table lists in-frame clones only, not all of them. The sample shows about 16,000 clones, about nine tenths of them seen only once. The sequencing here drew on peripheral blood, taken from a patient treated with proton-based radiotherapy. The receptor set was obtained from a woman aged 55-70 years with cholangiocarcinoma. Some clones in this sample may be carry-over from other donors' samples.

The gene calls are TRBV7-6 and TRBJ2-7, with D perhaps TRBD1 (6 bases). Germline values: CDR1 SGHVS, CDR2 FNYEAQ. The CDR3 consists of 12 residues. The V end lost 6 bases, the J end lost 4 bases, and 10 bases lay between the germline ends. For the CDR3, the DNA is TGTGCCAGCAGTACACAGGGTTACGAGCAGTACTTC. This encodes CASSTQGYEQYF.

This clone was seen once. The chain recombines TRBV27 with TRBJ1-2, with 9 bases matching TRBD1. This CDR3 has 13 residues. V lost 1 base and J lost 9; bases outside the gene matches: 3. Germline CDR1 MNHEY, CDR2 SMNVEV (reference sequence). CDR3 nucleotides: TGTGCCAGCAGTTTATGGACAGGGGACAGCTACACCTTC. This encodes CASSLWTGDSYTF.

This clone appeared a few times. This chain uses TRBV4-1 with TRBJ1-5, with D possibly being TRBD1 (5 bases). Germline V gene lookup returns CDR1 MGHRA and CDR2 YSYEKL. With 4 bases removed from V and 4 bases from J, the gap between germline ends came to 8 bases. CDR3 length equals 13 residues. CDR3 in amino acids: CASSPPGNQPQHF. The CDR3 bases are TGCGCCAGCAGCCCCCCAGGGAATCAGCCCCAGCATTTT.

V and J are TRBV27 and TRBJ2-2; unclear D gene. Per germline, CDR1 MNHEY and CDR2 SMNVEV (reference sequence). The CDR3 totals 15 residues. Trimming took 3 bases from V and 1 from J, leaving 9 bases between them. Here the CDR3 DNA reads TGTGCCAGCAGTTTGAGGCAACTGAACACCGGGGAGCTGTTTTTT. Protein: CASSLRQLNTGELFF.

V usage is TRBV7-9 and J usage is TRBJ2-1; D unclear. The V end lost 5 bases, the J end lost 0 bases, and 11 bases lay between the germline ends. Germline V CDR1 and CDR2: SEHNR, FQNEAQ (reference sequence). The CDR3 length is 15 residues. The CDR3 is CASSNPPRSYNEQFF. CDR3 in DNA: TGTGCCAGCAGCAATCCACCTCGCTCCTACAATGAGCAGTTCTTC.

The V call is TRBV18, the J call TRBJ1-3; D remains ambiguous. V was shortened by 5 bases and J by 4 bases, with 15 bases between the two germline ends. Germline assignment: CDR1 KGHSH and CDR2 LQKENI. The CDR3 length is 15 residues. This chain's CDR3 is CASSDLGSLGNTIYF. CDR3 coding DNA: TGTGCCAGCTCAGATTTGGGTTCCCTCGGAAACACCATATATTTT.

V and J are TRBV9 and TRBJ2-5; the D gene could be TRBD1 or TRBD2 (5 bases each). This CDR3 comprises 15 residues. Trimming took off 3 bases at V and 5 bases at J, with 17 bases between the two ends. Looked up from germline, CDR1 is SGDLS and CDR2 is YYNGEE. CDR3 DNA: TGTGCCAGCAGCGAGACCGGGACCCTGAGCGAGACCCAGTACTTC. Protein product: CASSETGTLSETQYF.

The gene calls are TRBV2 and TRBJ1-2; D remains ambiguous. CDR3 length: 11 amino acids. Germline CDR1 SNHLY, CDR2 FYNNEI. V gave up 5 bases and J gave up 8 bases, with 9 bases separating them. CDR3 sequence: CASSTLGGYTF. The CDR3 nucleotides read TGTGCCAGCAGTACTCTTGGGGGCTACACCTTC.

CDR3 DNA: TGTGCCAGCAGACAAACTAGGGGCCACTACGAGCAGTACTTC. The encoded protein is CASRQTRGHYEQYF. The V gene is TRBV27, the J gene TRBJ2-5; D might be TRBD1 or TRBD2, each matching 5 bases. The J call may be mistaken, given a closer DNA end match to TRBJ2-7. This CDR3 has 14 residues. The germline gives CDR1 MNHEY, CDR2 SMNVEV (reference sequence).

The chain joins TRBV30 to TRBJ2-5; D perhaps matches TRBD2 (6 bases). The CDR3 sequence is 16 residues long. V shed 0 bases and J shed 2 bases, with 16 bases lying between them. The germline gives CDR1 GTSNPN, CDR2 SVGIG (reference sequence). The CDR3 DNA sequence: TGTGCCTGGAGTGTAAAAGGGTGGACTACTCAAGAGACCCAGTACTTC. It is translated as CAWSVKGWTTQETQYF.

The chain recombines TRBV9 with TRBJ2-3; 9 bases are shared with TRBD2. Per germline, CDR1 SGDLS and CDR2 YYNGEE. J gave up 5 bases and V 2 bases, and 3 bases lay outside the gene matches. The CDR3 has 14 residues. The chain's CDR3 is CASSVSGRLDTQYF. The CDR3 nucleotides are TGTGCCAGCAGCGTTAGCGGGAGATTAGATACGCAGTATTTT.

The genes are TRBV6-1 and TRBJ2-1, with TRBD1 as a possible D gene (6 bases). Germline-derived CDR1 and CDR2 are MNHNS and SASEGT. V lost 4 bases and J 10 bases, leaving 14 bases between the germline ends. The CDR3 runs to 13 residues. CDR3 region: CASSGVRGGEQFF. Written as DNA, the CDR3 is TGTGCCAGCAGTGGAGTCAGGGGCGGGGAGCAGTTCTTC.

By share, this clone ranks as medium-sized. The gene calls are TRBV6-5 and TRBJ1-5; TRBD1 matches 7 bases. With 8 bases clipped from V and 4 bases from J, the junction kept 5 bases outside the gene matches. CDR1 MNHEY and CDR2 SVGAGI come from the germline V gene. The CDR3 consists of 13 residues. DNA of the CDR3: TGTGCCAGCCGGGACAGCGGGAATCAGCCCCAGCATTTT. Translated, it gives CASRDSGNQPQHF.